This T cell receptor beta chain was recorded in a study of T cells in Graves' hyperthyroidism and ophthalmopathy. Whole-study context: Any treatment followed the collection of peripheral blood at initial diagnosis. Study results and limitations: Expanded thyroid clonotypes (above 0.001) were mostly also found in blood.

TCR beta CDR3 regions were amplified from RNA transcripts. The study used the HTBI primer set for a first-round RT-PCR of the TCR CDR3. TCRdb redid the calling of the multiplex PCR reads with MiXCR, one entry per CDR3 protein. Among about 290,000 distinct CDR3 sequences listed, roughly 13% were seen once. The CDR3 consists of 15 residues. CDR1 is KGHSH, CDR2 LQKENI, per germline. V was cut by 2 bases and J by 0 bases, with 10 bases left in between. With respect to this clonotype: The antigen is not known.

The sequence came from a woman aged 40 to 50 with Graves' hyperthyroidism. The rearrangement joins TRBV18 to TRBJ1-1; D remains unclear. Sequencing was performed on blood. The CDR3 loop reads CASSPGVHMNTEAFF. The CDR3 nucleotides read TGTGCCAGCTCACCAGGGGTGCATATGAACACTGAAGCTTTCTTT.